One and the same sample provided the 31 T cell receptor beta chains below, sequenced in a study of OX40 agonist ivuxolimab in advanced cancers. The data were produced by immunoSEQ multiplex PCR, yet TCRdb's version contains in-frame clones alone and is incomplete. The sample consists of approximately 100,000 clones, under 85% of them appearing once. The sample in question was CD4+ or CD8+ T cells sorted from blood, obtained in a trial of the OX40 agonist ivuxolimab. The receptors come from an adult with an advanced solid tumor such as melanoma, head and neck, liver or kidney cancer.

This rearrangement joins TRBV15 to TRBJ2-1; D is tentatively TRBD1 or TRBD2 (5 bases each). There are 15 residues in the CDR3. Trimming removed 0 bases at V and 7 bases at J, with 13 bases between. CDR1 LNHNV and CDR2 YYDKDF come from the germline V gene (reference sequence). The CDR3 nucleotides are TGTGCCACCAGCAGAGATTCAGGGACGCATAATGAGCAGTTCTTC. Its translation is CATSRDSGTHNEQFF.

The rearrangement links TRBV5-4 to TRBJ2-7; the D gene is possibly TRBD2 (5 bases). The CDR3 is made up of 13 amino acids. V was cut by 3 bases and J by 7 bases, with 14 bases left in between. Germline lookup yields CDR1 SGHNT and CDR2 YYREEE (reference sequence). This CDR3 reads CASSSLLTGEQYF. In nucleotides, the CDR3 is TGTGCCAGCAGCTCACTTCTCACGGGGGAGCAGTACTTC.

This chain joins TRBV15 and TRBJ2-5, with 8 nucleotides matching TRBD1. The V gene's germline CDR1 is LNHNV and CDR2 YYDKDF (reference sequence). This CDR3 is 15 amino acids long. The ends lost 6 bases at V and 1 base at J; junction bases unmatched: 7. Here the CDR3 DNA reads TGTGCCACCAGTCGACAGGGGCGTCCCCAAGAGACCCAGTACTTC. Amino acid sequence: CATSRQGRPQETQYF.

J is TRBJ2-2 and V is TRBV28, with unresolved D. V was cut by 6 bases and J by 1 base, with 12 bases left in between. This CDR3 is built from 15 residues. The germline V gene encodes CDR1 MDHEN and CDR2 SYDVKM. CDR3 bases: TGTGCCAGCAGGCCCGGAACCGGGAACACCGGGGAGCTGTTTTTT. The encoded protein is CASRPGTGNTGELFF.

CDR3 sequence: CASRLGTANEQYF. CDR3 nucleotide sequence: TGTGCCAGCAGATTAGGGACGGCTAACGAGCAGTACTTC. The V gene is TRBV6-5, the J gene TRBJ2-7; D may match TRBD1 or TRBD2 (5 bases each). V was trimmed by 6 bases and J by 5 bases, leaving 14 bases between them. The length of the CDR3 is 13 residues. Germline CDR1 reads MNHEY; CDR2 reads SVGAGI.

Only a few counts were recorded for this clone. This chain connects TRBV28 to TRBJ1-6; D may be TRBD1 (5 bases). V lost 2 bases and J 13 bases, leaving 12 bases between the germline ends. In germline, CDR1 is MDHEN, CDR2 SYDVKM. There are 13 residues in the CDR3. The CDR3 DNA reads TGTGCCAGCAGTTTACCGGGACCCGTCCCCCTCCACTTT. Amino acids: CASSLPGPVPLHF.

The chain carries TRBV5-4 and TRBJ2-7; 10 positions agree with TRBD1. The CDR3 spans 14 residues. The V segment lost 4 bases and the J segment 3 bases; nucleotides outside the gene matches: 4. In germline, CDR1 is SGHNT, CDR2 YYREEE (reference sequence). The CDR3 is CASSPGQGYYEQYF. For the CDR3, the DNA is TGTGCCAGCAGCCCGGGACAGGGGTACTACGAGCAGTACTTC.

The chain has TRBV6-6 and TRBJ2-1, with D unresolved. Germline CDR1 and CDR2: MNHNY and SVGAGI (reference sequence). V was clipped by 5 bases and J by 0 bases, with 11 bases between them. The CDR3 runs to 15 residues. DNA of the CDR3: TGTGCCAGCAGTCATAGCCCGAGCTCCTACAATGAGCAGTTCTTC. Its translation: CASSHSPSSYNEQFF.

The gene calls are TRBV28 and TRBJ1-5; perhaps TRBD1 as D (5 bases). The V gene lost 3 bases and the J gene lost 5 bases, with 14 bases spanning the gap. The germline V gene has CDR1 MDHEN and CDR2 SYDVKM. The CDR3 is 15 amino acids. The CDR3: CASSFSGGDYQPQHF. The CDR3 bases are TGTGCCAGCAGTTTTTCGGGAGGGGATTATCAGCCCCAGCATTTT.

The chain is built from TRBV7-2 and TRBJ2-7; the match to TRBD1 covers 9 bases. The CDR3 totals 14 residues. From germline, CDR1 is SGHTA and CDR2 FQGNSA. After removal of 5 bases from V and 3 bases from J, the junction contained 5 bases not matched to a gene. The CDR3 DNA follows: TGTGCCAGCAGCCCGGGACAGGGTATCTACGAGCAGTACTTC. Its translation is CASSPGQGIYEQYF.

CDR3 protein: CASSVRDTQYF. CDR3 in DNA: TGTGCCAGCAGCGTCAGAGATACGCAGTATTTT. The rearrangement links TRBV11-2 to TRBJ2-3; D gene ambiguous. This CDR3 contains 11 residues. Germline V CDR1 and CDR2: SGHAT, FQNNGV. Trimming took 5 bases from V and 5 from J, leaving 5 bases between them.

This sequence joins TRBV28 and TRBJ2-7, with TRBD2 matching 9 bases. After removal of 2 bases from V and 4 bases from J, the junction contained 6 bases not matched to a gene. This CDR3 is built from 15 residues. CDR1 and CDR2 (germline): MDHEN, SYDVKM. The chain's CDR3 is CASSLVAGELYEQYF. As DNA, the CDR3 is TGTGCCAGCAGTTTAGTAGCGGGAGAACTTTACGAGCAGTACTTC.

This rearrangement joins TRBV27 to TRBJ2-2; D ambiguous. The CDR3 contains 14 residues. Trimming pared 5 bases from V and 5 bases from J, leaving 12 bases between. Germline V gives CDR1 MNHEY, CDR2 SMNVEV (reference sequence). The CDR3 DNA reads TGTGCCAGCAGTGAAGGGTGGAAGACCGGGGAGCTGTTTTTT. Amino acids: CASSEGWKTGELFF.

The gene calls are TRBV28 and TRBJ2-7, with a tentative D call TRBD2 (7 bases). CDR1 and CDR2 from the germline V gene are MDHEN and SYDVKM. The V end lost 5 bases, the J end lost 4 bases, and 15 bases lay between the germline ends. This CDR3 region has 14 residues. Written as DNA, the CDR3 is TGTGCCAGCAGTGTCCACGGGGGGCGGTACGAGCAGTACTTC. It encodes CASSVHGGRYEQYF.

V and J are TRBV6-1 and TRBJ1-5, with 11 positions matching TRBD1. V lost 6 bases and J lost 5; bases outside the gene matches: 6. CDR1 is MNHNS, CDR2 SASEGT, per germline. This CDR3 contains 15 residues. The CDR3 protein is CASRRTGGADQPQHF. CDR3 in DNA: TGTGCCAGCAGGAGGACAGGGGGCGCGGATCAGCCCCAGCATTTT.

In the case of this clone: Other nucleotide sequences in the sample specify the same CDR3. V is TRBV5-1 and J is TRBJ2-7; D is perhaps TRBD1 or TRBD2 (5 bases each). The CDR3 length is 12 residues. CDR1 is SGHRS, CDR2 YFSETQ, per germline. V was pared by 2 bases and J by 6 bases, with 9 bases between. The CDR3 spells CASSLTGGEQYF. Written as DNA, the CDR3 is TGCGCCAGCAGCTTAACAGGAGGCGAGCAGTACTTC.

The gene calls are TRBV19 and TRBJ2-1; 10 nucleotides match TRBD1. V shed 1 base, J shed 12 bases, and the junction held 3 bases outside the gene matches. The CDR3 spans 13 residues. Per the germline V gene, CDR1 is LNHDA and CDR2 is SQIVND (reference sequence). CDR3 sequence reads: CASSIVWDRGQFF. In DNA, the CDR3 is TGTGCCAGTAGTATAGTTTGGGACAGGGGGCAGTTCTTC.

V gene TRBV27 combines with J gene TRBJ2-7; D perhaps matches TRBD2 (5 bases). V was trimmed by 5 bases and J by 5 bases, leaving 16 bases between them. The V gene's germline CDR1 is MNHEY and CDR2 SMNVEV (reference sequence). The CDR3 runs 14 residues. DNA of the CDR3: TGTGCCAGCAGTCTCTCCGGGAAGTGGGACGAGCAGTACTTC. Amino acids: CASSLSGKWDEQYF.

This chain links TRBV19 with TRBJ2-3; perhaps D is TRBD1 or TRBD2 (5 bases each). The germline V gene has CDR1 LNHDA and CDR2 SQIVND (reference sequence). The CDR3 length is 15 residues. The V end was cut by 6 bases, the J end by 3 bases, with 16 bases between. The CDR3: CASRGVGWGTDTQYF. CDR3 sequence (DNA): TGTGCCAGTAGAGGTGTAGGGTGGGGGACAGATACGCAGTATTTT.

The gene calls are TRBV6-6 and TRBJ2-5, with unresolved D. The CDR3 has 13 amino acids. V dropped 8 bases and J dropped 5 bases, with 15 bases sitting between them. In germline, CDR1 is MNHNY, CDR2 SVGAGI (reference sequence). The CDR3 loop reads CASYWQVGETQYF. The DNA of the CDR3 is TGTGCCAGCTATTGGCAGGTTGGTGAGACCCAGTACTTC.

The J gene is TRBJ2-1, the V gene TRBV11-3, with D unresolved. Germline CDR1 SGHNT, CDR2 YENEEA. This CDR3 has 12 amino acids. Trimming pared 0 bases from V and 12 bases from J, leaving 9 bases between. The CDR3 nucleotides read TGTGCCAGCAGCTTAGATATGATTAGGCAGTTCTTC. It yields the protein CASSLDMIRQFF. Full variable domain (outside the CDR3, taken from reference TRBV11-3 and TRBJ2-1): EAGVVQSPRYKIIEKKQPVAFWCNPISGHNTLYWYLQNLGQGPELLIRYENEEAVDDSQLPKDRFSAERLKGVDSTLKIQPAELGDSAVYLCASSLDMIRQFFGPGTRLTVL.

A few counts support this clone. The V gene is TRBV11-3, the J gene TRBJ2-7, with no clear D. CDR3 length equals 12 residues. The germline V gene encodes CDR1 SGHNT and CDR2 YENEEA. Trimming left V 5 bases short and J 0 bases short, with 5 bases between. The chain's CDR3 is CASSPSSYEQYF. The CDR3 bases are TGTGCCAGCAGCCCAAGCTCCTACGAGCAGTACTTC.

In this sample, this clone turned up a few times. The rearrangement uses TRBV9 and TRBJ1-2, with D perhaps matching TRBD1 (6 bases). Germline-derived CDR1 and CDR2 are SGDLS and YYNGEE. This CDR3 contains 13 residues. The V end was cut by 4 bases, the J end by 6 bases, with 13 bases between. CDR3 bases: TGTGCCAGCAGCCCCAGGACAGCTGATGGCTACACCTTC. It translates to CASSPRTADGYTF.

The CDR3 here is CSVSGDSGNTIYF. In DNA, the CDR3 is TGCAGCGTCTCGGGGGATTCTGGAAACACCATATATTTT. V usage is TRBV29-1 and J usage is TRBJ1-3, with D perhaps TRBD1 (5 bases). Germline V gene data show CDR1 as SQVTM and CDR2 as ANQGSEA. The CDR3 length is 13 residues. Trimming cost V 6 bases and J 1 base, with 10 bases left between them.

V is TRBV28 and J is TRBJ2-7; possibly TRBD2 for D (6 bases). Germline CDR1 MDHEN, CDR2 SYDVKM. Deletions cut 6 bases from V and 6 bases from J, with 12 bases between. The CDR3 is 12 residues long. CDR3 sequence: CASRELGGEQYF. The DNA of the CDR3 is TGTGCCAGCAGGGAGCTCGGGGGCGAGCAGTACTTC.

The CDR3 is CATSSRLGDTEAFF. The CDR3 region has the DNA TGTGCCACCAGCTCCCGCTTGGGGGACACTGAAGCTTTCTTT. J is TRBJ1-1 and V is TRBV15, with D possibly TRBD1 on 5 matching bases. The germline V and J ends were trimmed by 5 bases and 3 bases, with 13 bases remaining between them. The CDR3 is 14 amino acids. Germline loops: CDR1 LNHNV, CDR2 YYDKDF (reference sequence).

This rearrangement joins TRBV6-6 to TRBJ2-7, with D unresolved. Trimming cost V 6 bases and J 3 bases, with 3 bases left between them. CDR3 length: 10 amino acids. Germline V CDR1 and CDR2: MNHNY, SVGAGI (reference sequence). DNA of the CDR3: TGTGCCAGCAGAGACTACGAGCAGTACTTC. This translates into CASRDYEQYF.

The rearrangement joins TRBV28 to TRBJ2-3, with D uncertain. Germline lookup yields CDR1 MDHEN and CDR2 SYDVKM. CDR3 size: 13 residues. V was pared by 7 bases and J by 0 bases, with 8 bases between. The CDR3 is CASNHASTDTQYF. The CDR3 bases are TGTGCCAGCAATCACGCTAGCACAGATACGCAGTATTTT.

The gene calls are TRBV4-1 and TRBJ1-5; the D is unclear. Germline CDR1 is MGHRA and CDR2 is YSYEKL. CDR3 size: 20 residues. Trimming took off 0 bases at V and 0 bases at J, with 21 bases between the two ends. The CDR3 sequence: CASSQDLFNRALDSNQPQHF. The DNA of the CDR3 is TGCGCCAGCAGCCAAGATCTCTTTAATAGAGCTCTAGATAGCAATCAGCCCCAGCATTTT.

The rearrangement joins TRBV5-5 to TRBJ1-5; perhaps TRBD1 as D (5 bases). Between the trimmed V and J ends, which lost 4 bases and 0 bases, there was a span of 17 bases. There are 17 residues in the CDR3. CDR1 SGHKS and CDR2 YYEKEE come from the germline V gene (reference sequence). In DNA form, the CDR3 reads TGTGCCAGCAGCCCCGGCCCAAGACAGTATAGCAATCAGCCCCAGCATTTT. This encodes CASSPGPRQYSNQPQHF.

This clone has just a few counts. The CDR3: CASKGSGTKNIQYF. CDR3 nucleotide sequence: TGTGCCAGCAAGGGTAGCGGGACCAAAAACATTCAGTACTTC. This chain uses TRBV14 with TRBJ2-4; 8 bases agree with TRBD2. The CDR3 is made up of 14 amino acids. Germline values: CDR1 SGHDN, CDR2 FVKESK. Trimming took 7 bases from V and 2 from J; bases not matched to a gene: 4.